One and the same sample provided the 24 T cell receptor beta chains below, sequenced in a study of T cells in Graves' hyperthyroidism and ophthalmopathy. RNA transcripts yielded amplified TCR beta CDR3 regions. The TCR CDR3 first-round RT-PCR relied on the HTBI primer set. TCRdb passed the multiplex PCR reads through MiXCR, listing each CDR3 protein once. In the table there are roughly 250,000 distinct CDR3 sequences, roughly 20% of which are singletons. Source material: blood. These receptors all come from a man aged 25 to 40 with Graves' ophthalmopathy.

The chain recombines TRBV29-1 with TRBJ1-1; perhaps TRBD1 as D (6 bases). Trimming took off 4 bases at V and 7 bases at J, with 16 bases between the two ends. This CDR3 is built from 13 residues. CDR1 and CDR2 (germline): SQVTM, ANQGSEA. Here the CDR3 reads CSVAKGTRDEAFF. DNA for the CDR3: TGCAGCGTTGCTAAGGGGACAAGGGATGAAGCTTTCTTT.

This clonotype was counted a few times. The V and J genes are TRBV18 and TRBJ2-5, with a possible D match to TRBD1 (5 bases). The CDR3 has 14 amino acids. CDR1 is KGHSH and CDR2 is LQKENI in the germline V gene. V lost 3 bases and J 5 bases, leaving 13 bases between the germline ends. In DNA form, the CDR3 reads TGTGCCAGCTCACCTTCCCCCCCAGGGGAGACCCAGTACTTC. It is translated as CASSPSPPGETQYF.

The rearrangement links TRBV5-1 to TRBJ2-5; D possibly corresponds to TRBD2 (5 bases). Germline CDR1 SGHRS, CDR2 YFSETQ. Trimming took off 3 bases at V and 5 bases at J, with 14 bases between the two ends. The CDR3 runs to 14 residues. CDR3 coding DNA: TGCGCCAGCAGCTACCGGACGGGCGGGGAGACCCAGTACTTC. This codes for CASSYRTGGETQYF. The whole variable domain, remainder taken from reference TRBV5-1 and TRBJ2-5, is KAGVTQTPRYLIKTRGQQVTLSCSPISGHRSVSWYQQTPGQGLQFLFEYFSETQRNKGNFPGRFSGRQFSNSRSEMNVSTLELGDSALYLCASSYRTGGETQYFGPGTRLLVL.

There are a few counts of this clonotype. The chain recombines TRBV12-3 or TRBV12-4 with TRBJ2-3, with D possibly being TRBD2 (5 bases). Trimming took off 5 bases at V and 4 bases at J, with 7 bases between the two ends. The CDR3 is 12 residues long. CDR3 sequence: CASSPDSDTQYF. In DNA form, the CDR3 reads TGTGCCAGCAGTCCGGACTCAGATACGCAGTATTTT.

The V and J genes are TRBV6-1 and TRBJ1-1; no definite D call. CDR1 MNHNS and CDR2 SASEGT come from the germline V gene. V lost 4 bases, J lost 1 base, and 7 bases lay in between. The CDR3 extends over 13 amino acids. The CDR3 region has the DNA TGTGCCAGCAGTGTAACATGGAACACTGAAGCTTTCTTT. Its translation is CASSVTWNTEAFF.

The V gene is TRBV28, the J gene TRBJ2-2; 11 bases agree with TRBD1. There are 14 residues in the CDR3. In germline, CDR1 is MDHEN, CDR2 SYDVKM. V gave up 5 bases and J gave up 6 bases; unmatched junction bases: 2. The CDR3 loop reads CASSTGQGAGELFF. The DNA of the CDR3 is TGTGCCAGCAGTACGGGACAGGGGGCCGGGGAGCTGTTTTTT.

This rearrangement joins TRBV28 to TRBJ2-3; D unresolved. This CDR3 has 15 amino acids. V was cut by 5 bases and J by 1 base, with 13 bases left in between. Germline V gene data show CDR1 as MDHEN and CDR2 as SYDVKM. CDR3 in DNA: TGTGCCAGCAGTGAGTACTCTGGAGGCACAGATACGCAGTATTTT. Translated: CASSEYSGGTDTQYF.

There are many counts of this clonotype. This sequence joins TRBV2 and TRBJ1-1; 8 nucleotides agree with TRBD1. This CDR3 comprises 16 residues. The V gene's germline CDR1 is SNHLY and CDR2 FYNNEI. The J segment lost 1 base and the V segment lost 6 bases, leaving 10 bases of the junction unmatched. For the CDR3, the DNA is TGTGCCAGCAGGGTTAATACCGGGACAGGGAACACTGAAGCTTTCTTT. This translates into CASRVNTGTGNTEAFF.

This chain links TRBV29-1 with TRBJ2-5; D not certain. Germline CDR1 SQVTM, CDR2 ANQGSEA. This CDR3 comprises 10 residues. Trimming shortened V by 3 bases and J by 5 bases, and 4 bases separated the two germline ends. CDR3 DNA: TGCAGCGTTGAGATCGAGACCCAGTACTTC. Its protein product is CSVEIETQYF. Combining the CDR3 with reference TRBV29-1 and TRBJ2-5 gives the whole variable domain SAVISQKPSRDICQRGTSLTIQCQVDSQVTMMFWYRQQPGQSLTLIATANQGSEATYESGFVIDKFPISRPNLTFSTLTVSNMSPEDSSIYLCSVEIETQYFGPGTRLLVL.

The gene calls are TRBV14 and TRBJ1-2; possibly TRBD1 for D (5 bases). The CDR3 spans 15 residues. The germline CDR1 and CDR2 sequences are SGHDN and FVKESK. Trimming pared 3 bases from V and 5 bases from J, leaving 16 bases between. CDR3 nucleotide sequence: TGTGCCAGCAGCCACGGGCAGGGACGGCTATATGGCTACACCTTC. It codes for CASSHGQGRLYGYTF.

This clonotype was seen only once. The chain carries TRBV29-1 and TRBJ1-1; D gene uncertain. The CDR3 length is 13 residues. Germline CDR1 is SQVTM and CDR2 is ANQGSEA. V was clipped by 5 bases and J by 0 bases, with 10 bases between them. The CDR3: CSVSRTMNTEAFF. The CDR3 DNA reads TGCAGCGTTTCGAGGACCATGAACACTGAAGCTTTCTTT.

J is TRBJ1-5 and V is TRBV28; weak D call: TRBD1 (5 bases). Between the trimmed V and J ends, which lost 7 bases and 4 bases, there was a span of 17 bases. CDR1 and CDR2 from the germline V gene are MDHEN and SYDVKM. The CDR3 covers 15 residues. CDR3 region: CASTLIVGGNQPQHF. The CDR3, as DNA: TGTGCCAGCACCCTAATCGTTGGGGGAAATCAGCCCCAGCATTTT. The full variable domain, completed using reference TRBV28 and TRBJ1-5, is DVKVTQSSRYLVKRTGEKVFLECVQDMDHENMFWYRQDPGLGLRLIYFSYDVKMKEKGDIPEGYSVSREKKERFSLILESASTNQTSMYLCASTLIVGGNQPQHFGDGTRLSIL.

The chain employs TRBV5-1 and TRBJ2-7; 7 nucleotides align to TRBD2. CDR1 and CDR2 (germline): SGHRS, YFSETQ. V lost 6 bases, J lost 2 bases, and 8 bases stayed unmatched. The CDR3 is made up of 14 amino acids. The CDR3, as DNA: TGCGCCAGCATGCGTGCTAGCGGAGCCTACGAGCAGTACTTC. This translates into CASMRASGAYEQYF.

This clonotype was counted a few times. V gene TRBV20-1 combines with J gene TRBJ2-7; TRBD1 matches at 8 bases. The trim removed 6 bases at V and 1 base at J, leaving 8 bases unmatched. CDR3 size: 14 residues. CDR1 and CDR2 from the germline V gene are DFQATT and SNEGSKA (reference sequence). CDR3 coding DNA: TGCAGTGCCTCCCGGACAGGGAGATCCTACGAGCAGTACTTC. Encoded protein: CSASRTGRSYEQYF.

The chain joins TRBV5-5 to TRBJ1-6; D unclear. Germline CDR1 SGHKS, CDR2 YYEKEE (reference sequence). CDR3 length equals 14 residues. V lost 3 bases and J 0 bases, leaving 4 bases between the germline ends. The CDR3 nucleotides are TGTGCCAGCAGCTCGGCCTCCTATAATTCACCCCTCCACTTT. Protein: CASSSASYNSPLHF.

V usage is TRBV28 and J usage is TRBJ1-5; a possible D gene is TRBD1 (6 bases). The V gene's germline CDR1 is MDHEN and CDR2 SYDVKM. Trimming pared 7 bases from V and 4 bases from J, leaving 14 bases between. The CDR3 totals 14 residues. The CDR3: CASKGLRGNQPQHF. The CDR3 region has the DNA TGTGCCAGCAAGGGACTAAGGGGGAATCAGCCCCAGCATTTT. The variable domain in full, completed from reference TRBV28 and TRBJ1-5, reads DVKVTQSSRYLVKRTGEKVFLECVQDMDHENMFWYRQDPGLGLRLIYFSYDVKMKEKGDIPEGYSVSREKKERFSLILESASTNQTSMYLCASKGLRGNQPQHFGDGTRLSIL.

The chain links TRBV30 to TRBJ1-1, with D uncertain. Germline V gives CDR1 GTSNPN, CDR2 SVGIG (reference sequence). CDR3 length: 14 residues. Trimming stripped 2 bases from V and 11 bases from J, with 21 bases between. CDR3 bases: TGTGCCTGGAGTTTAGGACGCCGGGTAGATTCGGCTTTCTTT. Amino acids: CAWSLGRRVDSAFF.

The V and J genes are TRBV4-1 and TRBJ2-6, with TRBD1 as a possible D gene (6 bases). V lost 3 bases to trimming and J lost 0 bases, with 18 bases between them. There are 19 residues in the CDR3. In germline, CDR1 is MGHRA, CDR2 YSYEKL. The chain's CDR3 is CASSHIMSRDISGANVLTF. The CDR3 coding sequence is TGCGCCAGCAGCCATATTATGTCCAGGGACATCTCTGGGGCCAACGTCCTGACTTTC.

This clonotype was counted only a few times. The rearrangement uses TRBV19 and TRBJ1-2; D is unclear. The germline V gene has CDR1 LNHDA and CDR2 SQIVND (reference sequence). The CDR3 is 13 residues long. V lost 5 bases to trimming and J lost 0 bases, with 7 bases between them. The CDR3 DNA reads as TGTGCCAGTAGTCAGGTTCCTAACTATGGCTACACCTTC. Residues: CASSQVPNYGYTF.

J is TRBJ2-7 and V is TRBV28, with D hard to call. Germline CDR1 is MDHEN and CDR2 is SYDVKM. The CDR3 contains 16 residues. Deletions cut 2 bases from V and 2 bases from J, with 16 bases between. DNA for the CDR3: TGTGCCAGCAGTTTAGCGGTCCGGGCCAAAACCTACGAGCAGTACTTC. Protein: CASSLAVRAKTYEQYF.

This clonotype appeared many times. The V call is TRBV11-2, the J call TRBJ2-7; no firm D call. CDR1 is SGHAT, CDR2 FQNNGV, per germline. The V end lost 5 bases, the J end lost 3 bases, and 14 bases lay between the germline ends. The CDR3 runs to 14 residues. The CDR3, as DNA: TGTGCCAGCAGCCTAACCCCCTTGAGCTACGAGCAGTACTTC. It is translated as CASSLTPLSYEQYF.

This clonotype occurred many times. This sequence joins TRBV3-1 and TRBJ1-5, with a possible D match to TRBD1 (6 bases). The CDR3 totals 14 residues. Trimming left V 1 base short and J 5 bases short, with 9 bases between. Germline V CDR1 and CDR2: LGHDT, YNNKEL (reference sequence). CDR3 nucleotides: TGTGCCAGCAGCCAAGTGGGGGCGGATCAGCCCCAGCATTTT. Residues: CASSQVGADQPQHF.

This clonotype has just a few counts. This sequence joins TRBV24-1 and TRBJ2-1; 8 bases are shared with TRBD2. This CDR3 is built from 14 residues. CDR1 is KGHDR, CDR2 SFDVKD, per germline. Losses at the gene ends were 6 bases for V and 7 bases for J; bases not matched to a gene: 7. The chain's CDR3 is CATSFSAGGNEQFF. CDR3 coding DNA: TGTGCCACCAGTTTCTCCGCGGGAGGTAATGAGCAGTTCTTC.

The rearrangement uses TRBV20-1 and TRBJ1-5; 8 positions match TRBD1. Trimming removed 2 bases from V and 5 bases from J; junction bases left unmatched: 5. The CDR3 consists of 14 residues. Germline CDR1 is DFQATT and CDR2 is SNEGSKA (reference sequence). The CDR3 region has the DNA TGCAGTGCTAGACTAGGACAGGGCCATCAGCCCCAGCATTTT. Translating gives CSARLGQGHQPQHF.